The present TCR beta chain was sequenced within a study of CD8+CD57+ T cells in acquired aplastic anemia. Study-level findings and limits: For CD8+ Simpson's diversity, patients and controls showed no significant difference.

Using genomic DNA as the template, TCR beta VDJ and CDR3 profiling was carried out. MiXCR, run by TCRdb on the reads, gives a single entry per CDR3 protein. The table shows more than 100,000 distinct CDR3 sequences, with roughly 40% occurring only once. This clonotype was detected many times. The antigen remains unidentified. Material: sorted CD4+, CD8+, or CD8+CD57+ T cells (not recorded which) from PBMCs. The TCR sequence derives from a human donor in good health, serving as a control.

CDR3 loop: CASSRGDYGYTF. Here the CDR3 DNA reads TGTGCCAGTAGTAGGGGTGACTATGGCTACACCTTC. The V and J genes are TRBV19 and TRBJ1-2, with D hard to call. Between the trimmed V and J ends, which lost 4 bases and 3 bases, there was a span of 6 bases. Germline CDR1 and CDR2: LNHDA and SQIVND (reference sequence). The CDR3 runs 12 residues.